The 3 T cell receptor beta chains in this list originate from one sample, sequenced in a study of blood T cell repertoires in COVID-19. Repertoires were generated with immunoSEQ multiplex PCR, while TCRdb's copy carries only in-frame clones and drops some. The sample yields roughly 260,000 clones, 70% to 90% seen once. Sequencing was carried out using peripheral blood. These receptors were obtained from a woman in her forties with acute or convalescent COVID-19.

The rearrangement joins TRBV29-1 to TRBJ1-6; TRBD1 is a possible D gene (5 bases). CDR3 length: 14 residues. Trimming took 4 bases from V and 7 from J, leaving 14 bases between them. Looked up from germline, CDR1 is SQVTM and CDR2 is ANQGSEA. DNA of the CDR3: TGCAGCGTTGGCGAAGGGCGGGGGAATTCACCCCTCCACTTT. It is translated as CSVGEGRGNSPLHF.

The rearrangement joins TRBV4-1 to TRBJ1-6; TRBD1 matches 7 bases. CDR3 length equals 14 residues. Unmatched junction bases numbered 1, after V lost 1 base and J lost 7 bases. Germline CDR1 MGHRA, CDR2 YSYEKL. CDR3 bases: TGCGCCAGCAGCCAAGGACAGGGAAATTCACCCCTCCACTTT. Translating it yields CASSQGQGNSPLHF.

This sequence joins TRBV18 and TRBJ1-2; possible D gene TRBD1, 5 bases. V was clipped by 6 bases and J by 6 bases, with 17 bases between them. Germline values: CDR1 KGHSH, CDR2 LQKENI. This CDR3 has 14 amino acids. The CDR3 loop reads CASSRWTSEDGYTF. CDR3 DNA sequence: TGTGCCAGCTCGAGATGGACATCCGAGGATGGCTACACCTTC. The variable domain in full, completed from reference TRBV18 and TRBJ1-2, reads NAGVMQNPRHLVRRRGQEARLRCSPMKGHSHVYWYRQLPEEGLKFMVYLQKENIIDESGMPKERFSAEFPKEGPSILRIQQVVRGDSAAYFCASSRWTSEDGYTFGSGTRLTVV.